The following is a T cell receptor beta chain sequence with its context. This sample is drawn from a study of blood T cells in healthy people across ages. Overall study: Capturing about one barcoded beta molecule per two T cells was achieved by template switching.

Every donor provided ten milliliters of peripheral blood. This CDR3 has 13 amino acids. Germline V gene data show CDR1 as SGHDT and CDR2 as YYEEEE. The ends were cut back, 4 bases at V and 5 bases at J, with 13 bases in the middle. Combining a sample-barcoded 5' primer with a J-beta primer mix, a second PCR ran for 7 to 11 cycles. TCRdb re-derived calls from the 5' RACE reads in MiXCR, one entry per CDR3 protein. The table has approximately 880,000 distinct CDR3 sequences, around 49% seen once; the top ten hold under 15%. The clonotype originates from a man aged 25-45 years in good health. The chain uses TRBV5-6 and TRBJ2-7, with D perhaps TRBD2 (5 bases). The sample consisted of blood. CDR3 nucleotide sequence: TGTGCCAGCAGCGCGACCGCGGGCCACGAGCAGTACTTC. Encoded protein: CASSATAGHEQYF.